A single sample is the source of the 26 T cell receptor beta chains below, sequenced in a study of blood T cell repertoires in COVID-19. Generated by immunoSEQ multiplex PCR, the TCRdb table keeps only in-frame clones and is missing some. There are tens of thousands of clones in the sample; 82% occur only once, and around 1.8% lies in the top ten. The sample taken for sequencing was peripheral blood. These TCRs come from a man of 80 years or more with active or convalescent COVID-19.

The chain combines TRBV10-3 with TRBJ1-6, with TRBD1 as a possible D gene (6 bases). Germline V gene lookup returns CDR1 ENHRY and CDR2 SYGVKD. V was pared by 6 bases and J by 2 bases, with 17 bases between. There are 17 residues in the CDR3. The CDR3 loop reads CAIRPEGGLTYNSPLHF. The CDR3 DNA reads as TGTGCCATCAGGCCGGAGGGGGGGCTCACCTATAATTCACCCCTCCACTTT.

J is TRBJ2-7 and V is TRBV19; D is possibly TRBD1 (6 bases). Germline CDR1 reads LNHDA; CDR2 reads SQIVND (reference sequence). The V gene lost 5 bases and the J gene lost 5 bases, with 13 bases spanning the gap. The CDR3 runs to 13 residues. The CDR3 reads CASSQANRDEQYF. The CDR3 DNA is TGTGCCAGTAGTCAGGCAAACAGGGACGAGCAGTACTTC. The full variable domain, with the rest looked up from reference TRBV19 and TRBJ2-7, is DGGITQSPKYLFRKEGQNVTLSCEQNLNHDAMYWYRQDPGQGLRLIYYSQIVNDFQKGDIAEGYSVSREKKESFPLTVTSAQKNPTAFYLCASSQANRDEQYFGPGTRLTVT.

This rearrangement joins TRBV7-2 to TRBJ2-3; 11 bases align to TRBD2. The CDR3 spans 17 residues. Trimming took 6 bases from V and 0 from J; bases not matched to a gene: 8. From germline, CDR1 is SGHTA and CDR2 FQGNSA. CDR3 loop: CASSPSGRSFSTDTQYF. CDR3 bases: TGTGCCAGCAGTCCTAGCGGGAGGAGTTTCAGCACAGATACGCAGTATTTT.

V gene TRBV14 combines with J gene TRBJ1-2, with D uncertain. The CDR3 has 15 residues. V lost 0 bases to trimming and J lost 7 bases, with 15 bases between them. Germline assignment: CDR1 SGHDN and CDR2 FVKESK. The chain's CDR3 is CASSQDPGQEVGYTF. The CDR3 coding sequence is TGTGCCAGCAGCCAAGACCCCGGGCAGGAGGTTGGCTACACCTTC. The variable domain in full, with the rest retrieved from reference TRBV14 and TRBJ1-2, is EAGVTQFPSHSVIEKGQTVTLRCDPISGHDNLYWYRRVMGKEIKFLLHFVKESKQDESGMPNNRFLAERTGGTYSTLKVQPAELEDSGVYFCASSQDPGQEVGYTFGSGTRLTVV.

This chain uses TRBV6-5 with TRBJ2-7; perhaps TRBD2 as D (6 bases). CDR3 length equals 13 residues. V was cut by 7 bases and J by 3 bases, with 13 bases left in between. Germline lookup yields CDR1 MNHEY and CDR2 SVGAGI. The CDR3 region has the DNA TGTGCCAGCACAAACCCGGGGGTCTACGAGCAGTACTTC. This encodes CASTNPGVYEQYF.

The rearrangement uses TRBV21-1 and TRBJ1-5; the table's D call TRBD1 went unverified against the DNA. TRBV21-1 is a documented pseudogene. CDR3 length: 19 residues. The CDR3 DNA is TGTGCCAGCAGCGCCAGCGGGGACAGGGGGGGGTTTTGGGATCAGCCCCAGCATTTT. As protein: CASSASGDRGGFWDQPQHF.

This clone has just a few counts. V is TRBV7-9 and J is TRBJ1-2; 8 bases line up with TRBD1. Germline trimming cut 5 bases from V and 6 bases from J; bases unmatched to any gene: 2. The CDR3 is 12 residues long. The germline V gene has CDR1 SEHNR and CDR2 FQNEAQ (reference sequence). The CDR3 sequence: CASSRTGHGYTF. Written as DNA, the CDR3 is TGTGCCAGCAGCAGGACAGGGCATGGCTACACCTTC.

This clone turned up a few times. The chain uses TRBV21-1 and TRBJ2-7; the table names TRBD2, a call not compared with the DNA. TRBV21-1 is termed a pseudogene. The CDR3 spans 13 residues. The CDR3 nucleotides read TGTGCCAGCAGCCCCCGGCGACGGGGAGTTGAGTACTTC. It encodes CASSPRRRGVEYF.

V is TRBV2 and J is TRBJ1-1, with 9 nucleotides matching TRBD1. Germline lookup yields CDR1 SNHLY and CDR2 FYNNEI. The CDR3 length is 13 residues. The ends lost 6 bases at V and 2 bases at J; junction bases unmatched: 1. DNA for the CDR3: TGTGCCAGCAGGGGACAGGGAAACACTGAAGCTTTCTTT. As protein: CASRGQGNTEAFF.

This chain links TRBV19 with TRBJ2-7, with D perhaps TRBD1 (6 bases). Trimming stripped 5 bases from V and 3 bases from J, with 8 bases between. The CDR3 is 12 amino acids. The germline gives CDR1 LNHDA, CDR2 SQIVND (reference sequence). This CDR3 is CASSAQGYEQYF. The CDR3 nucleotides read TGTGCCAGTAGTGCACAGGGCTACGAGCAGTACTTC.

This rearrangement joins TRBV19 to TRBJ2-2; D is possibly TRBD2 (6 bases). This CDR3 is built from 18 residues. V gave up 6 bases and J gave up 6 bases, with 26 bases separating them. Germline-derived CDR1 and CDR2 are LNHDA and SQIVND (reference sequence). The CDR3 loop is CASSKLGGWGEVPGELFF. The CDR3 DNA is TGTGCCAGTAGCAAGCTCGGAGGTTGGGGGGAGGTTCCCGGGGAGCTGTTTTTT. Together with reference TRBV19 and TRBJ2-2, the CDR3 gives the full variable domain: DGGITQSPKYLFRKEGQNVTLSCEQNLNHDAMYWYRQDPGQGLRLIYYSQIVNDFQKGDIAEGYSVSREKKESFPLTVTSAQKNPTAFYLCASSKLGGWGEVPGELFFGEGSRLTVL.

V gene TRBV12-3 or TRBV12-4 combines with J gene TRBJ2-7; 14 nucleotides agree with TRBD2. With 6 bases clipped from V and 5 bases from J, the junction kept 0 bases outside the gene matches. The CDR3 runs to 13 residues. Written as DNA, the CDR3 is TGTGCCAGCAGGGGACTAGCGGGGGACGAGCAGTACTTC. This codes for CASRGLAGDEQYF.

The chain has TRBV19 and TRBJ2-6; possible D gene TRBD1, 6 bases. CDR1 and CDR2 from the germline V gene are LNHDA and SQIVND (reference sequence). There are 17 residues in the CDR3. V lost 3 bases and J lost 0, with 12 bases in between. The CDR3 loop is CASSIYRASSGANVLTF. CDR3 nucleotide sequence: TGTGCCAGTAGTATCTACAGGGCAAGCTCTGGGGCCAACGTCCTGACTTTC.

The J gene is TRBJ2-3, the V gene TRBV19; 11 nucleotides match TRBD2. The J segment lost 3 bases and the V segment lost 6 bases, leaving 5 bases of the junction unmatched. Per the germline V gene, CDR1 is LNHDA and CDR2 is SQIVND (reference sequence). The CDR3 loop spans 15 amino acids. The CDR3 coding sequence is TGTGCCAGTAGAGGGGCTAGCGGGAGGACAGATACGCAGTATTTT. Translating gives CASRGASGRTDTQYF. The full variable domain, in which reference TRBV19 and TRBJ2-3 provide the parts outside the CDR3, is DGGITQSPKYLFRKEGQNVTLSCEQNLNHDAMYWYRQDPGQGLRLIYYSQIVNDFQKGDIAEGYSVSREKKESFPLTVTSAQKNPTAFYLCASRGASGRTDTQYFGPGTRLTVL.

This clone was observed a handful of times. V is TRBV12-3 or TRBV12-4 and J is TRBJ2-3, with D perhaps TRBD2 (5 bases). The CDR3 is 12 amino acids. V was shortened by 4 bases and J by 7 bases, with 9 bases between the two germline ends. The CDR3 protein is CASSSEVNTQYF. The CDR3 DNA follows: TGTGCCAGCAGTTCGGAGGTGAATACGCAGTATTTT.

The chain recombines TRBV9 with TRBJ2-1; D ambiguous. Germline V CDR1 and CDR2: SGDLS, YYNGEE. This CDR3 is built from 15 residues. The germline V and J ends were trimmed by 0 bases and 0 bases, with 7 bases remaining between them. CDR3 coding DNA: TGTGCCAGCAGCGTAGACAGTCCCTCCTACAATGAGCAGTTCTTC. Amino acid sequence: CASSVDSPSYNEQFF. The full variable domain, completed using reference TRBV9 and TRBJ2-1, is DSGVTQTPKHLITATGQRVTLRCSPRSGDLSVYWYQQSLDQGLQFLIQYYNGEERAKGNILERFSAQQFPDLHSELNLSSLELGDSALYFCASSVDSPSYNEQFFGPGTRLTVL.

V gene TRBV4-1 combines with J gene TRBJ2-7; D possibly corresponds to TRBD1 (6 bases). The CDR3 has 16 residues. V was shortened by 0 bases and J by 3 bases, with 15 bases between the two germline ends. Germline CDR1 MGHRA, CDR2 YSYEKL. As DNA, the CDR3 is TGCGCCAGCAGCCAAGATCTGAGGACAGACATCTACGAGCAGTACTTC. Its protein product is CASSQDLRTDIYEQYF.

V and J are TRBV6-5 and TRBJ1-4; D remains unclear. Germline V gives CDR1 MNHEY, CDR2 SVGAGI. This CDR3 has 15 amino acids. V lost 6 bases, J lost 7 bases, and 18 bases lay in between. CDR3 loop: CASRSRPEGGEKLFF. CDR3 sequence (DNA): TGTGCCAGCAGGAGCCGACCTGAGGGAGGTGAAAAACTGTTTTTT.

This chain links TRBV25-1 with TRBJ2-7; 9 bases are shared with TRBD2. Germline assignment: CDR1 MGHDK and CDR2 SYGVNS. The J segment lost 0 bases and the V segment lost 4 bases, leaving 1 base of the junction unmatched. The CDR3 sequence is 14 residues long. Written as DNA, the CDR3 is TGTGCCAGCAGTGGACTAGCGGACTCCTACGAGCAGTACTTC. The encoded protein is CASSGLADSYEQYF.

This chain connects TRBV7-9 to TRBJ2-7; 9 nucleotides align to TRBD1. V was pared by 5 bases and J by 3 bases, with 8 bases of the junction left unmatched. The CDR3 is 15 residues long. Germline V gene lookup returns CDR1 SEHNR and CDR2 FQNEAQ (reference sequence). This chain's CDR3 is CASSRAVTGGYEQYF. DNA of the CDR3: TGTGCCAGCAGCCGGGCCGTGACAGGGGGCTACGAGCAGTACTTC.

This chain links TRBV3-1 (or the pseudogene TRBV3-2) with TRBJ1-1; the D gene is possibly TRBD1 (5 bases). V shed 0 bases and J shed 6 bases, with 14 bases lying between them. Looked up from germline, CDR1 is LGHDT and CDR2 is YNNKEL (reference sequence). The CDR3 totals 15 residues. The CDR3 here is CASSQDPEIRAEAFF. The DNA for the CDR3 is TGTGCCAGCAGCCAAGATCCGGAAATCAGGGCTGAAGCTTTCTTT.

This chain joins TRBV7-9 and TRBJ2-3; maybe TRBD1 (5 bases). Per the germline V gene, CDR1 is SEHNR and CDR2 is FQNEAQ (reference sequence). V lost 7 bases, J lost 2 bases, and 19 bases lay in between. The CDR3 covers 16 residues. The DNA of the CDR3 is TGTGCCAGCATCCCGGACACCCTACATTACACAGATACGCAGTATTTT. Translated: CASIPDTLHYTDTQYF.

The chain joins TRBV4-2 to TRBJ2-2; 14 bases map to TRBD2. V shed 1 base, J shed 5 bases, and the junction held 6 bases outside the gene matches. Germline assignment: CDR1 LGHNA and CDR2 YNFKEQ. The CDR3 is made up of 18 amino acids. The CDR3 bases are TGTGCCAGCAGCCAAGCCCCCGGGACTAGCGGGGGAACCGGGGAGCTGTTTTTT. It specifies CASSQAPGTSGGTGELFF.

The chain is built from TRBV4-1 and TRBJ2-6; D unclear. The V end was cut by 6 bases, the J end by 4 bases, with 7 bases between. The CDR3 contains 13 residues. Germline assignment: CDR1 MGHRA and CDR2 YSYEKL. The CDR3 bases are TGCGCCAGCAGAGCCGGGGGGGCCAACGTCCTGACTTTC. Protein: CASRAGGANVLTF.

The chain links TRBV24-1 to TRBJ2-1; possible D gene TRBD2, 6 bases. V was cut by 5 bases and J by 8 bases, with 18 bases left in between. The V gene's germline CDR1 is KGHDR and CDR2 SFDVKD. The CDR3 is 15 residues long. DNA of the CDR3: TGTGCCACCAGTGGAAGGGTTAGCGGTAGGGATGAGCAGTTCTTC. Its translation: CATSGRVSGRDEQFF.

V is TRBV27 and J is TRBJ2-2; a weak D match, TRBD2 (6 bases). Germline CDR1 reads MNHEY; CDR2 reads SMNVEV (reference sequence). This CDR3 has 17 residues. Trimming took 1 base from V and 6 from J, leaving 18 bases between them. CDR3 in amino acids: CASSLWSGRRFPGELFF. DNA of the CDR3: TGTGCCAGCAGTTTATGGTCGGGGAGGAGGTTCCCCGGGGAGCTGTTTTTT.